This TCR beta chain was observed in a study of blood T cell repertoires in COVID-19. Trimming left V 0 bases short and J 8 bases short, with 11 bases between. CDR3 size: 14 residues. Germline CDR1 reads SGHRS; CDR2 reads YFSETQ. Assay: immunoSEQ multiplex PCR; the TCRdb copy retains only in-frame clones and omits some. The table includes more than 95,000 clones, about four fifths detected once. This chain joins TRBV5-1 and TRBJ1-4; TRBD1 is a possible D gene (6 bases). The receptor was derived from a man aged 60 to 75 with acute or convalescent COVID-19. The specimen was peripheral blood. CDR3 sequence (DNA): TGCGCCAGCAGCTTGGTTGGGGGCAACGAAAAACTGTTTTTT. It specifies CASSLVGGNEKLFF.